This T cell receptor (beta chain) comes out of a study of blood T cells in healthy people across ages. There are 15 residues in the CDR3. Germline assignment: CDR1 SGDLS and CDR2 YYNGEE. V lost 3 bases to trimming and J lost 0 bases, with 12 bases between them. The use of a sample-barcoded 5' primer and a J-beta primer mix characterized a second PCR of roughly 6 to 11 cycles. One entry per CDR3 protein, called by TCRdb with MiXCR from the 5' RACE reads. The sample lists 1.5 million to 2 million distinct CDR3 sequences; roughly 50% were seen once. No fewer than 6 million PBMCs went into each sample. A minimum of 6 micrograms of total RNA was extracted per sample.

The sequenced material came from blood. The clonotype was recovered from a woman between 40 and 55 years old in good health. This rearrangement joins TRBV9 to TRBJ1-2, with D maybe TRBD1 (5 bases). In nucleotides, the CDR3 is TGTGCCAGCAGCGGATCACCGGGGGCTAACTATGGCTACACCTTC. Amino acids: CASSGSPGANYGYTF.